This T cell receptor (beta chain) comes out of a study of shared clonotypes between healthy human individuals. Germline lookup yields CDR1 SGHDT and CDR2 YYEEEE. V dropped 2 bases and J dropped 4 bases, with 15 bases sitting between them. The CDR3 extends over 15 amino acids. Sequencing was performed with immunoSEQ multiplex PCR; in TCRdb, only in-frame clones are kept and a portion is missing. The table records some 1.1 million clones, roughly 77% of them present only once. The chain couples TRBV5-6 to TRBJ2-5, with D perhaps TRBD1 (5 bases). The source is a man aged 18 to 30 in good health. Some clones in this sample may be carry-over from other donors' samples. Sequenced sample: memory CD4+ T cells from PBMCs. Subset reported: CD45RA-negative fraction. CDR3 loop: CASSFSPGLLETQYF. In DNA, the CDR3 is TGTGCCAGCAGCTTTTCTCCAGGGCTGCTAGAGACCCAGTACTTC.